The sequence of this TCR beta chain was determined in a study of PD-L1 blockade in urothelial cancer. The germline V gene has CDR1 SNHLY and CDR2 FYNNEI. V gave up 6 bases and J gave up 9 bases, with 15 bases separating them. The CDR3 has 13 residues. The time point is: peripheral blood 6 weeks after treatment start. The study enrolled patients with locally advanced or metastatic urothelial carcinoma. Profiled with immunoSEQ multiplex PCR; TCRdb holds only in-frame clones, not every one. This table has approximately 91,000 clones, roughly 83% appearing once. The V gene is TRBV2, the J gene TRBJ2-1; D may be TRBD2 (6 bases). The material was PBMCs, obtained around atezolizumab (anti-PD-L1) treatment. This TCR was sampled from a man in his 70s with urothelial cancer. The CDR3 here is CASRRDSLGEQFF. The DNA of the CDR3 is TGTGCCAGCAGACGGGACTCCCTCGGTGAGCAGTTCTTC.